In this sample, the clone carrying this T cell receptor beta chain turned up a few times. Antigen: not known. The data are from a study of CD8 T cells in ankylosing spondylitis. Germline values: CDR1 MNHEY, CDR2 SMNVEV (reference sequence). Trimming took off 4 bases at V and 11 bases at J, with 15 bases between the two ends. The CDR3 has 12 amino acids. Using quantitative 5'-RACE with molecular barcodes, the authors made TCR beta libraries. TCRdb re-called the 5' RACE reads through MiXCR, storing one row per CDR3 protein. Of about 130,000 distinct CDR3 sequences detected, 9.3% appear once; the ten largest clones hold 2.5% to 3.5%. Findings of the study overall: Researchers reportedly found disease-linked clones significantly enriched in matched ankylosing spondylitis synovial fluid. Blood from ankylosing spondylitis patients appeared to carry a characteristic eight-variant TCR beta motif.

The rearrangement links TRBV27 to TRBJ2-7, with D hard to call. The specimen sequenced was blood, either unsorted or a sorted T cell fraction (not recorded which). This TCR derives from a male donor with ankylosing spondylitis or in good health (not recorded which). This chain's CDR3 is CASSSGPPREYF. For the CDR3, the DNA is TGTGCCAGCAGTTCAGGACCGCCTAGGGAGTACTTC.